The 25 T cell receptor beta chains listed next were all sequenced from one sample in a study of blood T cells in healthy people across ages. Sample-barcoded 5' priming and a J-beta primer mix drove a second PCR of roughly 6 to 12 cycles. TCRdb fed the 5' RACE reads into MiXCR, producing one record per CDR3 protein. The sample lists around 1,600,000 distinct CDR3 sequences; less than 45% were seen once. The material sequenced was blood. Every receptor here comes from a young woman in good health.

This clonotype was seen repeatedly, ten times or more. V usage is TRBV6-5 and J usage is TRBJ2-3; the D call may be TRBD1 or TRBD2 (5 bases each). The CDR3 is 15 amino acids. The germline V gene has CDR1 MNHEY and CDR2 SVGAGI. Trimming shortened V by 2 bases and J by 1 base, and 10 bases separated the two germline ends. The CDR3 DNA is TGTGCCAGCAGTTACGGTCCGGGACGCACAGATACGCAGTATTTT. Translating it yields CASSYGPGRTDTQYF.

J is TRBJ2-7 and V is TRBV27; no clear D. This CDR3 is 13 amino acids long. Germline CDR1 reads MNHEY; CDR2 reads SMNVEV (reference sequence). V was shortened by 5 bases and J by 5 bases, with 13 bases between the two germline ends. The CDR3: CASSVVEGNEQYF. In DNA, the CDR3 is TGTGCCAGCAGTGTAGTTGAAGGCAACGAGCAGTACTTC.

V and J are TRBV20-1 and TRBJ1-1, with 10 bases identical to TRBD1. The V gene end was trimmed by 4 bases and the J gene end by 4 bases; junction bases not matched to a gene: 6. The CDR3 runs 14 residues. Germline values: CDR1 DFQATT, CDR2 SNEGSKA (reference sequence). The CDR3 bases are TGCAGTGCTACCCGGACAGGGGGTTTCACTGAAGCTTTCTTT. It is translated as CSATRTGGFTEAFF.

This clonotype appeared a few times. The chain combines TRBV12-3 or TRBV12-4 with TRBJ1-4; D possibly corresponds to TRBD1 (5 bases). The CDR3 is made up of 13 amino acids. Trimming shortened V by 5 bases and J by 5 bases, and 9 bases separated the two germline ends. CDR3 nucleotides: TGTGCCAGCAGTGCAGGGTGGAATGAAAAACTGTTTTTT. Translation: CASSAGWNEKLFF.

This chain uses TRBV5-1 with TRBJ2-3; TRBD2 matches 8 bases. V was pared by 0 bases and J by 2 bases, with 8 bases of the junction left unmatched. The germline V gene has CDR1 SGHRS and CDR2 YFSETQ. The length of the CDR3 is 17 residues. CDR3 protein: CASSLASDSGNTDTQYF. The CDR3, as DNA: TGCGCCAGCAGCTTGGCCTCGGATAGCGGGAACACAGATACGCAGTATTTT.

This chain joins TRBV2 and TRBJ2-1; D possibly corresponds to TRBD1 (6 bases). The CDR3 covers 15 residues. With 6 bases removed from V and 5 bases from J, the gap between germline ends came to 17 bases. Germline loops: CDR1 SNHLY, CDR2 FYNNEI. For the CDR3, the DNA is TGTGCCAGCAGCAAATCGGGACATGAAAACAATGAGCAGTTCTTC. It specifies CASSKSGHENNEQFF.

This clonotype was seen only a few times. The chain links TRBV5-1 to TRBJ2-1; 9 nucleotides line up with TRBD2. V was clipped by 0 bases and J by 9 bases; unmatched bases: 10. This CDR3 has 16 residues. Germline lookup yields CDR1 SGHRS and CDR2 YFSETQ. The CDR3 here is CASSLVATSGTSEQFF. For the CDR3, the DNA is TGCGCCAGCAGCTTGGTTGCGACTAGCGGAACCAGTGAGCAGTTCTTC. Full variable domain (outside the CDR3, taken from reference TRBV5-1 and TRBJ2-1): KAGVTQTPRYLIKTRGQQVTLSCSPISGHRSVSWYQQTPGQGLQFLFEYFSETQRNKGNFPGRFSGRQFSNSRSEMNVSTLELGDSALYLCASSLVATSGTSEQFFGPGTRLTVL.

The chain joins TRBV14 to TRBJ1-2, with TRBD1 matching over 8 bases. The CDR3 runs 13 residues. Germline values: CDR1 SGHDN, CDR2 FVKESK. V was pared by 3 bases and J by 7 bases, with 4 bases of the junction left unmatched. CDR3 in amino acids: CASSHLDRVGYTF. The CDR3 nucleotides are TGTGCCAGCAGCCACCTGGACAGGGTTGGCTACACCTTC.

V gene TRBV6-1 combines with J gene TRBJ1-4; 9 bases agree with TRBD1. In germline, CDR1 is MNHNS, CDR2 SASEGT. The V segment lost 10 bases and the J segment 8 bases; nucleotides outside the gene matches: 8. The CDR3 totals 13 residues. The CDR3 nucleotides read TGTGCCATTGGGACAGGGTTTGGCGAAAAACTGTTTTTT. Translated: CAIGTGFGEKLFF.

This clonotype was observed a handful of times. The chain has TRBV20-1 and TRBJ2-4; TRBD2 agrees at 7 bases. The CDR3 loop spans 15 amino acids. Germline V CDR1 and CDR2: DFQATT, SNEGSKA (reference sequence). V was clipped by 2 bases and J by 3 bases; unmatched bases: 7. The CDR3, as DNA: TGCAGTGCTAGATCGGTCGGGAGGAGCAAAAACATTCAGTACTTC. Protein sequence: CSARSVGRSKNIQYF.

The J gene is TRBJ1-5, the V gene TRBV12-3 or TRBV12-4; maybe TRBD1 (6 bases). The V and J ends lost 7 bases and 1 base respectively, with 11 bases between them. The CDR3 extends over 14 amino acids. This chain's CDR3 is CASTGGASNQPQHF. The CDR3 nucleotides are TGTGCCAGCACGGGGGGGGCGAGCAATCAGCCCCAGCATTTT.

J is TRBJ2-5 and V is TRBV24-1; tentatively, D is TRBD2 (5 bases). The germline V gene has CDR1 KGHDR and CDR2 SFDVKD. Trimming pared 8 bases from V and 2 bases from J, leaving 20 bases between. The CDR3 contains 16 residues. DNA for the CDR3: TGTGCCACCATCGGTTGGCCGAGGGAACAACAAGAGACCCAGTACTTC. This codes for CATIGWPREQQETQYF.

The chain combines TRBV7-2 with TRBJ1-5; no clear D. V lost 1 base, J lost 1 base, and 8 bases lay in between. Germline CDR1 and CDR2: SGHTA and FQGNSA. The CDR3 totals 15 residues. The CDR3 sequence: CASSLGWISNQPQHF. The CDR3 DNA follows: TGTGCCAGCAGCTTAGGGTGGATCAGCAATCAGCCCCAGCATTTT.

V is TRBV20-1 and J is TRBJ1-1; D unclear. V was shortened by 3 bases and J by 4 bases, with 15 bases between the two germline ends. Germline CDR1 reads DFQATT; CDR2 reads SNEGSKA (reference sequence). This CDR3 comprises 14 residues. CDR3 protein: CSASQARVATEAFF. CDR3 DNA sequence: TGCAGTGCTAGCCAGGCCAGAGTGGCCACTGAAGCTTTCTTT.

CDR3: CASSQGGGGAKNIQYF. As DNA, the CDR3 is TGCGCCAGCAGCCAAGGTGGAGGAGGGGCCAAAAACATTCAGTACTTC. The genes are TRBV4-3 and TRBJ2-4, with a tentative D call TRBD2 (6 bases). The CDR3 totals 16 residues. V was clipped by 1 base and J by 1 base, with 11 bases between them. Germline assignment: CDR1 LGHNA and CDR2 YSLEER.

V gene TRBV14 combines with J gene TRBJ2-1; D might be TRBD2 (6 bases). Trimming shortened V by 2 bases and J by 9 bases, and 17 bases separated the two germline ends. The germline V gene has CDR1 SGHDN and CDR2 FVKESK. The CDR3 loop spans 15 amino acids. This chain's CDR3 is CASSQKRGASAEQFF. CDR3 nucleotide sequence: TGTGCCAGCAGCCAAAAGCGCGGGGCTAGTGCTGAGCAGTTCTTC.

This chain links TRBV5-5 with TRBJ2-3; D assignment may be TRBD1 or TRBD2 (6 bases each). The CDR3 spans 15 residues. Per the germline V gene, CDR1 is SGHKS and CDR2 is YYEKEE (reference sequence). The V end was cut by 6 bases, the J end by 5 bases, with 19 bases between. The CDR3 DNA is TGTGCCAGCACCTACAGTGGGGGGCTAGTAGATACGCAGTATTTT. Its protein is CASTYSGGLVDTQYF.

This chain connects TRBV12-5 to TRBJ2-1; D remains unclear. CDR1 and CDR2 from the germline V gene are LGHNT and FRNRAP. The CDR3 spans 13 residues. The V end lost 2 bases, the J end lost 4 bases, and 6 bases lay between the germline ends. The CDR3 bases are TGTGCTAGTGGTTTGCGAGCGTACAATGAGCAGTTCTTC. Its translation is CASGLRAYNEQFF.

The chain joins TRBV20-1 to TRBJ2-1; tentative D call: TRBD2 (5 bases). With the DNA end fitting TRBJ2-7 better, the J assignment may be wrong. The CDR3 consists of 16 residues. Germline CDR1 is DFQATT and CDR2 is SNEGSKA (reference sequence). CDR3 sequence: CSARDDLRMRANEQYF. CDR3 in DNA: TGCAGTGCTAGAGATGATCTGAGAATGAGGGCCAATGAGCAGTACTTC.

This sequence joins TRBV7-8 and TRBJ2-2; D gene unclear. Germline V CDR1 and CDR2: SGHVS, FQNEAQ. Trimming pared 0 bases from V and 4 bases from J, leaving 15 bases between. The CDR3 has 17 residues. The chain's CDR3 is CASSLAFPTPGTGELFF. In nucleotides, the CDR3 is TGTGCCAGCAGCTTAGCGTTTCCTACGCCGGGCACCGGGGAGCTGTTTTTT.

V usage is TRBV11-2 and J usage is TRBJ2-1; 7 bases match TRBD1. The J call may be mistaken, given a closer DNA end match to TRBJ2-7. The germline CDR1 and CDR2 sequences are SGHAT and FQNNGV. This CDR3 contains 14 residues. The CDR3 DNA is TGTGCCAGCAGCACACAGGGGACCGACTACGAGCAGTACTTC. It encodes CASSTQGTDYEQYF.

This rearrangement joins TRBV3-1 to TRBJ2-7, with a possible D match to TRBD1 (5 bases). Trimming took 2 bases from V and 5 from J, leaving 10 bases between them. Germline-derived CDR1 and CDR2 are LGHDT and YNNKEL (reference sequence). The CDR3 is 13 amino acids. The CDR3 DNA sequence: TGTGCCAGCAGCCAACAGGGTGCGCACGAGCAGTACTTC. Amino acid sequence: CASSQQGAHEQYF.

As concerns this clonotype: The junction shows a germline mismatch at one end, possibly a read error. The chain employs TRBV4-3 and TRBJ2-1, with D tentatively TRBD2 (6 bases). CDR1 and CDR2 from the germline V gene are LGHNA and YSLEER. The CDR3 extends over 16 amino acids. The CDR3 DNA reads TGCACCAGCAGCCAAGATAGGAGGGGCGCCTACAATGAGCAGTTCTTC. Translating gives CTSSQDRRGAYNEQFF.

The rearrangement links TRBV29-1 to TRBJ1-1; no clear D gene. CDR3 size: 13 residues. Trimming cost V 3 bases and J 3 bases, with 11 bases left between them. From germline, CDR1 is SQVTM and CDR2 ANQGSEA. The CDR3 loop is CSVEDGIDTEAFF. CDR3 nucleotides: TGCAGCGTTGAGGATGGGATTGACACTGAAGCTTTCTTT. The variable domain in full, with the rest retrieved from reference TRBV29-1 and TRBJ1-1, is SAVISQKPSRDICQRGTSLTIQCQVDSQVTMMFWYRQQPGQSLTLIATANQGSEATYESGFVIDKFPISRPNLTFSTLTVSNMSPEDSSIYLCSVEDGIDTEAFFGQGTRLTVV.

V gene TRBV12-3 or TRBV12-4 combines with J gene TRBJ2-7; D gene ambiguous. The CDR3 has 16 amino acids. The V end was cut by 6 bases, the J end by 2 bases, with 20 bases between. The chain's CDR3 is CASSTSSPPYPYEQYF. CDR3 nucleotides: TGTGCCAGCAGCACCTCGTCTCCCCCTTACCCCTACGAGCAGTACTTC.